One sample yielded the 18 T cell receptor beta chains listed below, sequenced in a study of T-cell memory formation after mild COVID-19. TCRdb re-derived calls from the 5' RACE reads in MiXCR, one entry per CDR3 protein. The repertoire includes roughly 400,000 distinct CDR3 sequences, about a sixth of them detected once, and 20% to 25% sits in the top ten. The sample comprised PBMCs or a T cell subset sorted from them (not recorded which). All receptors come from a man between 18 and 29 years old who had mild COVID-19 (a few samples of this study predate the infection). Cell type and time point are not known.

This clonotype was observed a few times. The genes are TRBV5-1 and TRBJ2-3, with a weak D call TRBD2 (5 bases). CDR1 is SGHRS and CDR2 is YFSETQ in the germline V gene. The CDR3 consists of 14 residues. The germline V and J ends were trimmed by 4 bases and 4 bases, with 13 bases remaining between them. The CDR3: CASSRPSSADTQYF. The CDR3 region has the DNA TGCGCCAGCAGCAGACCTAGCTCCGCAGATACGCAGTATTTT.

The V gene is TRBV9, the J gene TRBJ1-1; 7 positions match TRBD1. Germline V gives CDR1 SGDLS, CDR2 YYNGEE. The CDR3 is 16 residues long. Trimming cost V 2 bases and J 1 base; bases outside gene matches: 8. This chain's CDR3 is CASSVAAGTENTEAFF. The CDR3 DNA reads TGTGCCAGCAGCGTTGCCGCCGGGACAGAGAACACTGAAGCTTTCTTT.

This rearrangement joins TRBV20-1 to TRBJ1-4; D possibly corresponds to TRBD1 (5 bases). The CDR3 runs 15 residues. The germline CDR1 and CDR2 sequences are DFQATT and SNEGSKA (reference sequence). V was clipped by 3 bases and J by 6 bases, with 17 bases between them. The CDR3 sequence is CSARRDQGGDEKLFF. DNA for the CDR3: TGCAGTGCTAGGAGAGATCAGGGTGGAGATGAAAAACTGTTTTTT.

This clonotype was counted between two and nine times. The gene calls are TRBV2 and TRBJ2-5, with 9 bases matching TRBD2. The V gene end was trimmed by 6 bases and the J gene end by 4 bases; junction bases not matched to a gene: 3. The CDR3 is made up of 13 amino acids. CDR1 and CDR2 from the germline V gene are SNHLY and FYNNEI. DNA of the CDR3: TGTGCCAGCAGGAAGACTAGCGGAGAGACCCAGTACTTC. Translating gives CASRKTSGETQYF. Drawing the rest from reference TRBV2 and TRBJ2-5, the complete variable domain is EPEVTQTPSHQVTQMGQEVILRCVPISNHLYFYWYRQILGQKVEFLVSFYNNEISEKSEIFDDQFSVERPDGSNFTLKIRSTKLEDSAMYFCASRKTSGETQYFGPGTRLLVL.

The chain carries TRBV20-1 and TRBJ2-7; a weak D match, TRBD1 (5 bases). The V end lost 0 bases, the J end lost 6 bases, and 12 bases lay between the germline ends. This CDR3 comprises 13 residues. Germline V gene sequence: CDR1 DFQATT, CDR2 SNEGSKA (reference sequence). The CDR3 sequence is CSARDQRGGEQYF. In DNA, the CDR3 is TGCAGTGCTAGAGATCAAAGGGGCGGCGAGCAGTACTTC.

V usage is TRBV11-2 and J usage is TRBJ2-3; D unresolved. Between the trimmed V and J ends, which lost 4 bases and 3 bases, there was a span of 8 bases. The length of the CDR3 is 13 residues. Germline V gives CDR1 SGHAT, CDR2 FQNNGV. CDR3 sequence (DNA): TGTGCCAGCAGCTCCCAGATGACAGATACGCAGTATTTT. Amino acid sequence: CASSSQMTDTQYF.

The chain joins TRBV5-1 to TRBJ2-6; D is unclear. The CDR3 runs to 16 residues. The V gene's germline CDR1 is SGHRS and CDR2 YFSETQ. Trimming took 4 bases from V and 1 from J, leaving 12 bases between them. For the CDR3, the DNA is TGCGCCAGCAGCCCGGACGTTGGATCTGGGGCCAACGTCCTGACTTTC. Translation: CASSPDVGSGANVLTF.

The chain combines TRBV7-8 with TRBJ1-5, with TRBD1 matching 12 bases. The J segment lost 8 bases and the V segment lost 5 bases, leaving 4 bases of the junction unmatched. The CDR3 consists of 14 residues. Germline V gene lookup returns CDR1 SGHVS and CDR2 FQNEAQ. The CDR3 region has the DNA TGTGCCAGCAGCCGGGGACAGGGGGCTGAGCCCCAGCATTTT. Its protein is CASSRGQGAEPQHF. Full variable domain (outside the CDR3, taken from reference TRBV7-8 and TRBJ1-5): GAGVSQSPRYKVAKRGQDVALRCDPISGHVSLFWYQQALGQGPEFLTYFQNEAQLDKSGLPSDRFFAERPEGSVSTLKIQRTQQEDSAVYLCASSRGQGAEPQHFGDGTRLSIL.

The chain couples TRBV20-1 to TRBJ1-5; D is unclear. This CDR3 spans 13 amino acids. Trimming left V 2 bases short and J 1 base short, with 6 bases between. The V gene's germline CDR1 is DFQATT and CDR2 SNEGSKA (reference sequence). The CDR3 here is CSARIVSNQPQHF. CDR3 bases: TGCAGTGCTAGAATCGTGAGCAATCAGCCCCAGCATTTT.

This clonotype has a handful of counts. V gene TRBV7-6 combines with J gene TRBJ2-5; possibly TRBD1 for D (6 bases). The CDR3 contains 14 residues. V gave up 4 bases and J gave up 3 bases, with 12 bases separating them. Germline CDR1 and CDR2: SGHVS and FNYEAQ. DNA for the CDR3: TGTGCCAGCAGCTACAGTTCAGGGGAAGAGACCCAGTACTTC. This codes for CASSYSSGEETQYF. The full variable domain, with the rest looked up from reference TRBV7-6 and TRBJ2-5, is GAGVSQSPRYKVTKRGQDVALRCDPISGHVSLYWYRQALGQGPEFLTYFNYEAQQDKSGLPNDRFSAERPEGSISTLTIQRTEQRDSAMYRCASSYSSGEETQYFGPGTRLLVL.

This clonotype came up a few times. V usage is TRBV6-1 and J usage is TRBJ1-5; no definite D call. The V end lost 2 bases, the J end lost 6 bases, and 5 bases lay between the germline ends. CDR3 length: 12 amino acids. The germline CDR1 and CDR2 sequences are MNHNS and SASEGT. The CDR3 DNA reads as TGTGCCAGCAGTGAACCTGGTCAGCCCCAGCATTTT. The encoded protein is CASSEPGQPQHF.

This chain connects TRBV7-9 to TRBJ2-1; 11 bases are shared with TRBD2. Germline CDR1 and CDR2: SEHNR and FQNEAQ (reference sequence). V lost 0 bases and J lost 8; bases outside the gene matches: 12. The length of the CDR3 is 18 residues. CDR3 nucleotide sequence: TGTGCCAGCAGCTTAGCGCGGGTGACTAGCGGGGCGGGCGATGAGCAGTTCTTC. It specifies CASSLARVTSGAGDEQFF.

The chain couples TRBV7-3 to TRBJ2-1, with 14 nucleotides matching TRBD2. CDR3 length equals 16 residues. V shed 2 bases, J shed 9 bases, and the junction held 6 bases outside the gene matches. CDR1 SGHTA and CDR2 FQGTGA come from the germline V gene. CDR3 protein: CASSLRLAGGPGEQFF. CDR3 bases: TGTGCCAGCAGCTTACGACTAGCGGGGGGGCCGGGTGAGCAGTTCTTC.

The sample holds a few counts of this clonotype. The chain is built from TRBV9 and TRBJ2-3; D call uncertain. The CDR3 spans 15 residues. Germline assignment: CDR1 SGDLS and CDR2 YYNGEE. Deletions cut 3 bases from V and 2 bases from J, with 13 bases between. CDR3 protein: CASSEGGPITDTQYF. Here the CDR3 DNA reads TGTGCCAGCAGCGAAGGCGGCCCAATCACAGATACGCAGTATTTT.

The V and J genes are TRBV12-3 or TRBV12-4 and TRBJ1-3; D unclear. V was cut by 2 bases and J by 0 bases, with 8 bases left in between. This CDR3 is 15 amino acids long. The CDR3 spells CASSLPRGSGNTIYF. In nucleotides, the CDR3 is TGTGCCAGCAGTTTACCGCGGGGCTCTGGAAACACCATATATTTT.

With respect to this clonotype: This CDR3 is missing its conserved last phenylalanine or tryptophan, likely due to a read error. The chain is built from TRBV12-3 or TRBV12-4 and TRBJ1-2; 12 bases map to TRBD1. V lost 7 bases and J lost 5; bases outside the gene matches: 11. This CDR3 region has 16 residues. CDR3 loop: CASIPLGTGGMYGYTY. In DNA form, the CDR3 reads TGTGCCAGCATACCTCTTGGGACAGGGGGCATGTATGGCTACACCTAC.

This clonotype turned up a few times. This rearrangement joins TRBV27 to TRBJ2-3; 10 bases line up with TRBD1. This CDR3 contains 14 residues. V was clipped by 7 bases and J by 3 bases; unmatched bases: 4. Germline assignment: CDR1 MNHEY and CDR2 SMNVEV (reference sequence). The CDR3 nucleotides read TGTGCCAGCATGGACAGGGGGGAGACAGATACGCAGTATTTT. Amino acid sequence: CASMDRGETDTQYF.

The CDR3, as DNA: TGCAGTGTCCCGGACTACCAAGAGACCCAGTACTTC. It is translated as CSVPDYQETQYF. This chain links TRBV20-1 with TRBJ2-5; possibly TRBD2 for D (5 bases). CDR1 and CDR2 from the germline V gene are DFQATT and SNEGSKA (reference sequence). Trimming left V 7 bases short and J 0 bases short, with 9 bases between. This CDR3 spans 12 amino acids.